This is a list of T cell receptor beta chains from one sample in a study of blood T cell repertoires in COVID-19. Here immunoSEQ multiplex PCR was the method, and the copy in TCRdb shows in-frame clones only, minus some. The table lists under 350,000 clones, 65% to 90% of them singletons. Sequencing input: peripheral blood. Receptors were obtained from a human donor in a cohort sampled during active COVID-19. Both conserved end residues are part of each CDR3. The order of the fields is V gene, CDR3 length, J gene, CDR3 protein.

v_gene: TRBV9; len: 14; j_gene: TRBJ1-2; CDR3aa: CASSLTPAGRGYTF
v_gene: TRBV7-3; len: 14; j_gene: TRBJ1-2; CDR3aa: CASSTLGERIGYTF
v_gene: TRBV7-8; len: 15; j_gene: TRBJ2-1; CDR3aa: CASSLASVTYNEQFF
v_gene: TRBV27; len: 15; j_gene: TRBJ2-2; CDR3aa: CASRKGAANTGELFF
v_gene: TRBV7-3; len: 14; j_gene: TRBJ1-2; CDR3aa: CASSLKGQFYGYTF
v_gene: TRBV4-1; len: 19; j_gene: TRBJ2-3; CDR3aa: CASSRGMGLAGGHTDTQYF
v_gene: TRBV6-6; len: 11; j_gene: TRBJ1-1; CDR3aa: CASTVDTEAFF
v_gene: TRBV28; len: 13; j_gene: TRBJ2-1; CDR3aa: CASIQRGDNEQFF
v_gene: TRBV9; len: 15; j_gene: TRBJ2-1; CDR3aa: CASSVAVGEDNEQFF
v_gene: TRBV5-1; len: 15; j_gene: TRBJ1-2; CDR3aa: CASSLDAGQNYGYTF
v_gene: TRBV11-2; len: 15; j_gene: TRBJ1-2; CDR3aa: CASRSYRVGGYGYTF
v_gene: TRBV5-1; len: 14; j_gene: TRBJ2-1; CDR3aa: CASSLALDYEEQFF
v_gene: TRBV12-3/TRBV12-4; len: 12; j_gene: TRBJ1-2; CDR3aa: CASSLPRGAYTF
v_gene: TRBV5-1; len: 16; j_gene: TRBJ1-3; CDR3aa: CASSPGQVISGNTIYF
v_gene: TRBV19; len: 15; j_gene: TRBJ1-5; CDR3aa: CASSWSSYSNQPQHF
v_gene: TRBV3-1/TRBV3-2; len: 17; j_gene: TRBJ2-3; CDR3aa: CASSQAGTSGGKYTQYF
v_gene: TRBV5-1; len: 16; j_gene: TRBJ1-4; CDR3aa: CASSLGGQAANEKLFF
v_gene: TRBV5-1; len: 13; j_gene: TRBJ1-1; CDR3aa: CASSLPGKIEAFF
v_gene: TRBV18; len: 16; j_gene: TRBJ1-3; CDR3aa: CASSRDREFSGNTIYF
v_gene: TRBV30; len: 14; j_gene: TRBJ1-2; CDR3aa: CAWPARGLNYGYTF
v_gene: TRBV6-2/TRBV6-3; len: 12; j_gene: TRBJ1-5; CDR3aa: CASRRGRQPQHF
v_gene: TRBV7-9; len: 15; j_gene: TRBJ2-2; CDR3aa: CASSRDSSNTGELFF
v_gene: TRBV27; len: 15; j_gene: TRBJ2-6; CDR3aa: CASSVRVAGANVLTF
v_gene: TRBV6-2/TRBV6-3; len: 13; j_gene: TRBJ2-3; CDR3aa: CASSPSSGDTQYF
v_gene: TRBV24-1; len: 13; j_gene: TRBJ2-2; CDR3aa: CATSLGATGELFF
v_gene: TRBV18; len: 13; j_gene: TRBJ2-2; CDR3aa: CASSPKAGGELFF
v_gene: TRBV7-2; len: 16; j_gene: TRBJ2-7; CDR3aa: CASSHAGTRSSYEQYF
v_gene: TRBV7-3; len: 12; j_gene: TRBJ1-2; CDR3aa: CAGGTGGAGYTF
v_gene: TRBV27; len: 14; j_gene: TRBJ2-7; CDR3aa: CATGRGTGGYEQYF
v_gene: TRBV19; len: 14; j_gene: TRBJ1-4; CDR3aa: CASSPPGYNEKLFF
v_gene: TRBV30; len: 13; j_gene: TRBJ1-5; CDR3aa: CAWSVSRDQPQHF
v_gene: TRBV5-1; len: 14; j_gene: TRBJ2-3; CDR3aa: CASSLGLASDTQYF